The 9 T cell receptor beta chains listed next were all sequenced from one sample in a study of CD8 T cell repertoires and HIV-1 epitope variants. The assay was immunoSEQ multiplex PCR, and TCRdb's table has in-frame clones only and misses some. The data hold about 95,000 clones, with roughly four fifths observed a single time. The sequencing sample was made of uncultured baseline CD8+ T cells from peripheral blood mononuclear cells (PBMCs). The receptors come from a male donor with HIV.

The chain couples TRBV28 to TRBJ2-2, with D maybe TRBD1 (5 bases). This CDR3 has 13 amino acids. Trimming took off 6 bases at V and 2 bases at J, with 7 bases between the two ends. The germline V gene encodes CDR1 MDHEN and CDR2 SYDVKM. The CDR3 loop reads CASRTANTGELFF. CDR3 bases: TGTGCCAGCAGGACAGCCAACACCGGGGAGCTGTTTTTT.

The gene calls are TRBV18 and TRBJ2-7; possibly TRBD2 for D (6 bases). This CDR3 comprises 13 residues. The germline V gene encodes CDR1 KGHSH and CDR2 LQKENI. V dropped 0 bases and J dropped 7 bases, with 10 bases sitting between them. CDR3 sequence: CASSPPRGGEQYF. The CDR3 DNA sequence: TGTGCCAGCTCACCACCGCGGGGTGGGGAGCAGTACTTC.

The V and J genes are TRBV6-1 and TRBJ2-6; TRBD1 is a possible D gene (5 bases). The V end was cut by 5 bases, the J end by 4 bases, with 9 bases between. CDR1 MNHNS and CDR2 SASEGT come from the germline V gene. CDR3 length equals 14 residues. The CDR3 DNA reads TGTGCCAGCAGTTATCGACAGGGGGCCAACGTCCTGACTTTC. Its protein product is CASSYRQGANVLTF.

This clone appeared once. This chain uses TRBV11-3 with TRBJ2-3; 8 positions match TRBD2. V trimming: 1 base; J trimming: 9 bases; junction bases outside the gene matches: 6. The CDR3 consists of 14 residues. Germline values: CDR1 SGHNT, CDR2 YENEEA. CDR3 region: CASSLGRGTRTQYF. CDR3 DNA: TGTGCCAGCAGCTTAGGGAGGGGGACTAGGACGCAGTATTTT. The full variable domain, its missing parts supplied by reference TRBV11-3 and TRBJ2-3, is EAGVVQSPRYKIIEKKQPVAFWCNPISGHNTLYWYLQNLGQGPELLIRYENEEAVDDSQLPKDRFSAERLKGVDSTLKIQPAELGDSAVYLCASSLGRGTRTQYFGPGTRLTVL.

V and J are TRBV5-6 and TRBJ2-3; 11 bases match TRBD2. Per germline, CDR1 SGHDT and CDR2 YYEEEE. The trim removed 3 bases at V and 2 bases at J, leaving 8 bases unmatched. CDR3 length equals 17 residues. CDR3 in DNA: TGTGCCAGCAGCTCCGAGTTACTAGCGGGGGACACAGATACGCAGTATTTT. This codes for CASSSELLAGDTDTQYF.

This clone was seen just once. The genes are TRBV5-1 and TRBJ2-1, with no clear D. V lost 5 bases and J 0 bases, leaving 9 bases between the germline ends. Germline V gene data show CDR1 as SGHRS and CDR2 as YFSETQ. CDR3 length: 14 residues. CDR3 sequence reads: CASRSPNSYNEQFF. CDR3 nucleotides: TGCGCCAGCAGAAGCCCCAACTCCTACAATGAGCAGTTCTTC.

The chain links TRBV5-3 to TRBJ2-7, with D unresolved. TRBV5-3 is filed as an ORF, its function uncertain. The CDR3 is 15 amino acids. The ends were cut back, 8 bases at V and 2 bases at J, with 20 bases in the middle. CDR3 sequence (DNA): TGTGCCAGCAGTCTTGCAGGAGTAGAAGCCTACGAGCAGTACTTC. It specifies CASSLAGVEAYEQYF.

This chain uses TRBV5-4 with TRBJ2-3; 8 nucleotides align to TRBD2. V was clipped by 0 bases and J by 2 bases; unmatched bases: 2. CDR3 length: 15 residues. Germline V gene lookup returns CDR1 SGHNT and CDR2 YYREEE (reference sequence). The CDR3 sequence is CASSLVAGPTDTQYF. DNA of the CDR3: TGTGCCAGCAGCTTGGTAGCGGGACCCACAGATACGCAGTATTTT.

The table lists this clone with a few counts. The gene calls are TRBV30 and TRBJ1-3; D perhaps matches TRBD1 (6 bases). The germline CDR1 and CDR2 sequences are GTSNPN and SVGIG (reference sequence). The CDR3 spans 15 residues. Trimming pared 0 bases from V and 4 bases from J, leaving 13 bases between. Here the CDR3 DNA reads TGTGCCTGGAGTGTAGGGGGATACCCCGGAAACACCATATATTTT. It specifies CAWSVGGYPGNTIYF.